This TCR beta chain originates from a study of PD-1 blockade in classical Hodgkin lymphoma. Whole-study results and caveats: A reduction in baseline TCR diversity was reportedly seen in newly diagnosed patients relative to healthy donors. Researchers reported that CD4+ TCR diversity, though not CD8+, rose significantly by C4D1. Partial responders and progressors had significantly lower baseline TCR diversity.

With regard to this clone: What it binds is not known.

Sequencing used immunoSEQ multiplex PCR; TCRdb keeps in-frame clones, though not all of them. The table records 25,000 to 30,000 clones, 88% of them present only once. V was pared by 2 bases and J by 1 base, with 2 bases of the junction left unmatched. The CDR3 consists of 15 residues. Germline V lookup: CDR1 SGHTS, CDR2 YDEGEE. Brentuximab vedotin exposure varied, and every patient relapsed after autologous stem cell transplantation. The study isolated CD8+ T cells from thawed PBMCs by magnetic negative selection. The patients, who had relapsed/refractory classical Hodgkin lymphoma, achieved best responses of complete response, partial response or progressive disease.

The J gene is TRBJ2-1, the V gene TRBV5-8, with 8 bases lining up with TRBD1. The sequence came from a human donor with classical Hodgkin lymphoma. Sequencing used CD8+ T cells from blood, obtained at baseline. The CDR3, as DNA: TGTGCCAGCAGCTTAACAGGGGGGTCCTACAATGAGCAGTTCTTC. This gives the protein CASSLTGGSYNEQFF.